Listed below are T cell receptor beta chains from one sample, sequenced in a study of blood T cell repertoires in COVID-19. Produced via immunoSEQ multiplex PCR; TCRdb's table is partial and in-frame only. The profile shows under 150,000 clones, about nine tenths of them singletons. Material for sequencing was peripheral blood. The receptors shown here come from a human donor in a cohort sampled during active COVID-19. The CDR3 runs from the conserved cysteine through the conserved F or W. The D gene is left open where the match is weak. Some rows have no size entry. The others give once, few or many, or a class for an expanded clone.

clone size,V gene,J gene,D gene,CDR3 DNA,CDR3 protein
NA,TRBV2,TRBJ2-5,NA,TGTGCCAGCATCCGGGTACAGACCCAGTACTTC,CASIRVQTQYF
NA,TRBV29-1,TRBJ2-7,TRBD1,TGCAGCGTTGTAGAGTTCAGGGGGACCCTCACCTACGAGCAGTACTTC,CSVVEFRGTLTYEQYF
NA,TRBV6-4,TRBJ2-5,TRBD2,TGTGCCAGCAGACCGACTAGCGAGGAGACCCAGTACTTC,CASRPTSEETQYF
NA,TRBV11-2,TRBJ2-3,TRBD2,TGTGCCAGCGGGGGACTAGCGGTGAGCACAGATACGCAGTATTTT,CASGGLAVSTDTQYF
NA,TRBV6-1,TRBJ2-3,NA,TGTGCCAGCAGTGACAGGACAACCACAGATACGCAGTATTTT,CASSDRTTTDTQYF
NA,TRBV2,TRBJ2-1,NA,TGTGCCAGCAGTGTGGCGGGTGGAAATGAGCAGTTCTTC,CASSVAGGNEQFF
once,TRBV10-3,TRBJ1-4,TRBD1,TGTGCCATCGGGTCAGGGGGTGCTGAAAAACTGTTTTTT,CAIGSGGAEKLFF
NA,TRBV11-2,TRBJ1-2,NA,TGTGCCAGCAGCTTAGCCCCCGGTGATCACTATGGCTACACCTTC,CASSLAPGDHYGYTF
NA,TRBV29-1,TRBJ1-2,TRBD1,TGCAGCGCCAGGACAGGGATTAACTATGGCTACACCTTC,CSARTGINYGYTF
NA,TRBV24-1,TRBJ1-2,TRBD1,TGTGCCACCAGTGATCCCGGGACAGGGGATGAAGGCTACACCTTC,CATSDPGTGDEGYTF
NA,TRBV5-8,TRBJ1-2,TRBD1,TGTGCCAGCAGCTACACAGGGGGCAACGGTGGCTACACCTTC,CASSYTGGNGGYTF
once,TRBV30,TRBJ1-1,NA,TGTGCCTGGGGGAGGGAAATGAACACTGAAGCTTTCTTT,CAWGREMNTEAFF
NA,TRBV9,TRBJ2-3,NA,TGTGCCAGCAGCGGCCTGGCTGCGGGGCTCACAGATACGCAGTATTTT,CASSGLAAGLTDTQYF
NA,TRBV5-4,TRBJ1-4,NA,TGTGCCAGCAGCTTCGGGGGTACTAATGAAAAACTGTTTTTT,CASSFGGTNEKLFF
NA,TRBV10-3,TRBJ1-1,NA,TGTGCCATCAGTGAGAAGAGGGAATGGAACACTGAAGCTTTCTTT,CAISEKREWNTEAFF
NA,TRBV7-3,TRBJ2-1,NA,TGTGCCAGCAGCTTCGGACTCAATGAGCAGTTCTTC,CASSFGLNEQFF
NA,TRBV6-5,TRBJ2-3,NA,TGTGCCAGCAGTTTACAGGGACACACAGATACGCAGTATTTT,CASSLQGHTDTQYF
NA,TRBV7-2,TRBJ2-1,NA,TGTGCCAGCAGCTTAGGTGGGGGGAGCTACAATGAGCAGTTCTTC,CASSLGGGSYNEQFF
NA,TRBV5-6,TRBJ2-3,TRBD1,TGTGCCAGCAGCTTGGGGGACAGGGGGTATGTAGATACGCAGTATTTT,CASSLGDRGYVDTQYF
NA,TRBV7-2,TRBJ1-3,NA,TGTGCCAGCAGCTTAGAACCCCCAGGGTATAGGGGAAACACCATATATTTT,CASSLEPPGYRGNTIYF
once,TRBV5-6,TRBJ2-2,TRBD1,TGTGCCAGCAGCTCCTGGACAGGGGACACCGGGGAGCTGTTTTTT,CASSSWTGDTGELFF
NA,TRBV6-6,TRBJ2-1,NA,TGTGCCAGCAGTTACAGGAGCTCCTACAATGAGCAGTTCTTC,CASSYRSSYNEQFF
NA,TRBV5-4,TRBJ2-2,NA,TGTGCCAGCAGCAACAGGGTCACCGGGGAGCTGTTTTTT,CASSNRVTGELFF
once,TRBV9,TRBJ2-2,TRBD2,TGTGCCAGCAGCGGGACTAGTAGCCGGGAGCTGTTTTTT,CASSGTSSRELFF
NA,TRBV4-1,TRBJ2-3,NA,TGCGCCAGCAGCCAGCCCTATAGCACAGATACGCAGTATTTT,CASSQPYSTDTQYF
NA,TRBV5-1,TRBJ2-7,NA,TGCGCCAGCAGCTTGGTGAGGGACAAGACCTACGAGCAGTACTTC,CASSLVRDKTYEQYF
NA,TRBV5-1,TRBJ2-5,NA,TGCGCCAGCAGCCTGGGAGACATAGAGACCCAGTACTTC,CASSLGDIETQYF
NA,TRBV7-6,TRBJ2-3,TRBD1,TGTGCCAGCAGCTTAGGCACACAGGGGGTTAACACAGATACGCAGTATTTT,CASSLGTQGVNTDTQYF
NA,TRBV11-2,TRBJ2-3,TRBD1,TGTGCCAGCAGGGTCCAGGGGGAACCAGATACGCAGTATTTT,CASRVQGEPDTQYF
NA,TRBV25-1,TRBJ1-1,TRBD1,TGTGCCAGCAGTGAAAGGGGGCCGGGAGACACTGAAGCTTTCTTT,CASSERGPGDTEAFF
NA,TRBV6-5,TRBJ1-2,NA,TGTGCCAGCAGGGAGGACAGCTATGGCTACACCTTC,CASREDSYGYTF
NA,TRBV27,TRBJ1-6,NA,TGTGCCAGCAAGTCGGAGAACTCCTATAATTCACCCCTCCACTTT,CASKSENSYNSPLHF
NA,TRBV7-3,TRBJ2-5,TRBD1,TGTGCCAGCAGCTTTACAGGGGAACAAGAGACCCAGTACTTC,CASSFTGEQETQYF
NA,TRBV7-8,TRBJ1-2,TRBD1,TGTGCCAGCAGCTCCATACGACAGGGCATTAACTATGGCTACACCTTC,CASSSIRQGINYGYTF
NA,TRBV5-5,TRBJ2-5,NA,TGTGCCAGCAGCTTGTCAGGGCGGGAGACCCAGTACTTC,CASSLSGRETQYF
NA,TRBV4-2,TRBJ1-1,TRBD1,TGTGCCAGCAGCCCCCGGGACAGCAAGAACACTGAAGCTTTCTTT,CASSPRDSKNTEAFF
NA,TRBV6-1,TRBJ1-2,TRBD1,TGTGCCAGCAGTGATGGCCGACAGGGATGGAATGGCTACACCTTC,CASSDGRQGWNGYTF
NA,TRBV11-2,TRBJ1-1,TRBD1,TGTGCCAGCAGCCCCGGACAGGGGGGGACTGAAGCTTTCTTT,CASSPGQGGTEAFF
once,TRBV5-4,TRBJ1-2,TRBD1,TGTGCCAGCAGCGCAACGGGACAGGGGGCCCATGGCTACACCTTC,CASSATGQGAHGYTF
NA,TRBV27,TRBJ1-2,TRBD1,TGTGCCAGCAGCGACAGGGTATTCGGCTATGGCTACACCTTC,CASSDRVFGYGYTF